This TCR beta chain was recovered during a study of OX40 agonist ivuxolimab in advanced cancers. Regarding the study in general: Ivuxolimab was a fully human IgG2 agonistic monoclonal antibody targeting the costimulatory receptor OX40 (CD134). The purpose of peripheral TCRbeta sequencing was to test whether ivuxolimab changed TCR sequence diversity and led to clonal T-cell expansion. A male proportion of roughly 80% and a mean age of about 60 years, ranging from about 23 to 90, were recorded for the dose-escalation cohort. Patients were allowed to have had prior anti-PD-1, anti-PD-L1 or anti-CTLA-4 therapy, and around 43% of the dose-escalation patients had been treated with checkpoint inhibitors. Three dose-escalation patients achieved partial responses, one with hepatocellular carcinoma and two with cutaneous melanoma. The paper reports the monotherapy dose-escalation portion (N of about 50 patients) of the phase I ivuxolimab trial. Intravenous ivuxolimab was administered to patients every 2 weeks at six dose levels: 0.01, 0.1, 0.3, 1.5, 3 and 10 mg/kg. Among the roughly 54 dose-escalation patients, some 20 had hepatocellular carcinoma, about 15 melanoma, 9 renal cell carcinoma and 9 head and neck cancer. Results the study describes overall, beyond this receptor: Partial responders in the 0.1-3.0 mg/kg groups had among the lowest normalized peripheral clonal expansion, especially among CD8+ T cells. Low levels of normalized T-cell clonal expansion were also seen in some patients who did not respond. At doses from 0.1 to 3.0 mg/kg, clonal expansion was seen in both CD4+ and CD8+ blood T cells between baseline and week 6. After ivuxolimab, CD8+ T cells had more expanded clones than CD4+ T cells on average. The antigen specificity of the peripheral T cells that underwent clonal expansion was not determined.

Genomic DNA was isolated from the sorted cells so that the TCRbeta CDR3 region could be sequenced. The immunoSEQ Assay was used for sequencing of TCRbeta CDR3 regions. The source is immuneACCESS, and TCRdb retained only in-frame sequences with V and J called. Part of the clones is not carried over; for the studies checked, unresolved V genes explain less than half of this, and the remainder is unexplained. In this sample the table shows fewer than 25,000 clones, around 85% of which occur a single time. The ten largest clones add up to 35% to 40% of the sample. Of note for this clone: This clone's antigen is unknown. No base qualities exist here, and no much larger clone lies one base off it.

The CDR3 numbers 15 residues from cysteine through phenylalanine. Only the CDR3 DNA stays, 45 bases, in frame from base 1. V lost 2 bases and J lost 4 bases; the stretch between them is 12 bases long. The germline V gene sets CDR1 to MNHNS and CDR2 to SASEGT. Patients with a history of autoimmune disease or receiving systemic immunosuppression were excluded from the trial. Peripheral blood for TCR sequencing was collected from all dose cohorts at baseline, on cycle 4 day 1, and on cycle 7 day 1. The samples were drawn from a first-in-human, open-label, multicenter phase I dose-escalation trial of ivuxolimab. The trial enrolled adults with locally advanced or metastatic head and neck squamous cell, hepatocellular, melanoma or renal cell carcinoma. Before TCR sequencing, CD4+ T cells and CD8+ T cells were sorted from peripheral blood as separate populations.

The material sequenced was CD4+ or CD8+ T cells sorted from blood, taken in a trial of the OX40 agonist ivuxolimab. The receptor comes from an adult with an advanced solid tumor such as melanoma, head and neck, liver or kidney cancer. Recombination joined TRBV6-1 with TRBJ1-3; the D gene is unclear. The DNA sequence is given as TGTGCCAGCAGTGAACCGGCTGGGCGCGGAAACACCATATATTTT. Translated, it gives CASSEPAGRGNTIYF.